One sample yielded the 31 T cell receptor beta chains listed below, sequenced in a study of T cells in Graves' hyperthyroidism and ophthalmopathy. Amplification of TCR beta CDR3 regions used RNA as the template. Primed by the HTBI set, a first-round RT-PCR was run on the TCR CDR3. TCRdb processed the multiplex PCR reads anew with MiXCR; each CDR3 protein has one entry. Of about 500,000 distinct CDR3 sequences detected, around 15% appear once; the ten largest clones hold 25% to 30%. The material sequenced was blood. These TCRs come from a woman in her 30s with Graves' ophthalmopathy.

The V call is TRBV20-1, the J call TRBJ2-1, with a weak D call TRBD2 (5 bases). Per the germline V gene, CDR1 is DFQATT and CDR2 is SNEGSKA (reference sequence). The V and J ends lost 0 bases and 5 bases respectively, with 17 bases between them. This CDR3 has 16 amino acids. Written as DNA, the CDR3 is TGCAGTGCTAGAGATGTAGAGCGGCTCGGGCACAATGAGCAGTTCTTC. It specifies CSARDVERLGHNEQFF.

The V gene is TRBV3-1, the J gene TRBJ2-6; 10 nucleotides align to TRBD1. V was pared by 0 bases and J by 0 bases, with 11 bases of the junction left unmatched. Germline assignment: CDR1 LGHDT and CDR2 YNNKEL (reference sequence). The CDR3 is 21 amino acids. Written as DNA, the CDR3 is TGTGCCAGCAGCCAAGATTCGATGTTGGGGGACAGGGGCTCTGGGGCCAACGTCCTGACTTTC. It specifies CASSQDSMLGDRGSGANVLTF.

This clonotype came up many times. The chain combines TRBV30 with TRBJ2-1; D gene unclear. Trimming took 4 bases from V and 8 from J, leaving 12 bases between them. Germline CDR1 reads GTSNPN; CDR2 reads SVGIG (reference sequence). The CDR3 totals 12 residues. The CDR3 region is CAWIRFGDEQFF. CDR3 nucleotides: TGTGCCTGGATAAGGTTTGGGGATGAGCAGTTCTTC. The whole variable domain, remainder taken from reference TRBV30 and TRBJ2-1, is SQTIHQWPATLVQPVGSPLSLECTVEGTSNPNLYWYRQAAGRGLQLLFYSVGIGQISSEVPQNLSASRPQDRQFILSSKKLLLSDSGFYLCAWIRFGDEQFFGPGTRLTVL.

This clonotype was picked up a small number of times. The chain employs TRBV12-3 or TRBV12-4 and TRBJ2-5, with 8 bases fitting TRBD2. The junction had 13 bases not matched to a gene; V was cut back by 3 bases and J by 4 bases. The CDR3 is 17 residues long. The CDR3 reads CASSLRWAGGRGETQYF. The CDR3 DNA reads TGTGCCAGCAGTTTGAGGTGGGCGGGAGGCCGAGGAGAGACCCAGTACTTC.

Many counts were recorded for this clonotype. The chain joins TRBV30 to TRBJ2-1, with 9 bases aligning to TRBD2. The CDR3 contains 17 residues. V lost 1 base, J lost 0 bases, and 7 bases stayed unmatched. Germline-derived CDR1 and CDR2 are GTSNPN and SVGIG (reference sequence). In DNA, the CDR3 is TGTGCCTGGAGTGATCCTTTTAGCGGGGGCTCCTACAATGAGCAGTTCTTC. It yields the protein CAWSDPFSGGSYNEQFF.

A few counts support this clonotype. This chain joins TRBV4-3 and TRBJ1-3, with no clear D. The CDR3 is made up of 16 amino acids. From germline, CDR1 is LGHNA and CDR2 YSLEER. Trimming removed 0 bases at V and 2 bases at J, with 11 bases between. The CDR3 loop is CASSQDRGLPGNTIYF. CDR3 bases: TGCGCCAGCAGCCAAGACCGAGGTTTACCTGGAAACACCATATATTTT.

This clonotype was counted ten times or more. The chain recombines TRBV30 with TRBJ2-2, with a possible D match to TRBD1 (6 bases). Trimming stripped 5 bases from V and 4 bases from J, with 14 bases between. Germline CDR1 and CDR2: GTSNPN and SVGIG (reference sequence). The CDR3 contains 14 residues. This chain's CDR3 is CAWDRDKFTGELFF. The CDR3 DNA follows: TGTGCCTGGGACCGGGACAAATTCACCGGGGAGCTGTTTTTT. The full variable domain, completed using reference TRBV30 and TRBJ2-2, is SQTIHQWPATLVQPVGSPLSLECTVEGTSNPNLYWYRQAAGRGLQLLFYSVGIGQISSEVPQNLSASRPQDRQFILSSKKLLLSDSGFYLCAWDRDKFTGELFFGEGSRLTVL.

This clonotype has at least ten counts. The rearrangement uses TRBV9 and TRBJ2-2, with 15 bases lining up with TRBD2. This CDR3 has 16 amino acids. CDR1 is SGDLS and CDR2 is YYNGEE in the germline V gene. Trimming at V came to 4 bases and at J to 6 bases, leaving 4 bases not matched to a gene. The CDR3 here is CASSLGLAGGAGELFF. In DNA, the CDR3 is TGTGCCAGCAGCCTCGGACTAGCGGGAGGGGCCGGGGAGCTGTTTTTT.

On this clonotype itself: This may be a read error, as it is one base from a much larger clone. This chain links TRBV13 with TRBJ2-2; 13 nucleotides agree with TRBD2. Germline CDR1 PRHDT, CDR2 FYEKMQ (reference sequence). With V trimmed by 4 bases and J by 5 bases, 4 bases remained unmatched. There are 16 residues in the CDR3. CDR3 nucleotides: TGTGCCAGCAGCTCCAGGACTAGCGGGAGTACCGGGGAGCTGTTTTTT. Translated, it gives CASSSRTSGSTGELFF.

V usage is TRBV7-2 and J usage is TRBJ1-2; D ambiguous. Trimming pared 5 bases from V and 2 bases from J, leaving 12 bases between. This CDR3 region has 14 residues. The germline V gene encodes CDR1 SGHTA and CDR2 FQGNSA. This CDR3 reads CASSPSTRNYGYTF. For the CDR3, the DNA is TGTGCCAGCAGCCCCTCAACCCGGAACTATGGCTACACCTTC.

This clonotype was seen more than once but under ten times. The chain combines TRBV29-1 with TRBJ1-1; a possible D gene is TRBD1 (5 bases). Germline V CDR1 and CDR2: SQVTM, ANQGSEA. The CDR3 has 14 residues. The V end was cut by 7 bases, the J end by 5 bases, with 20 bases between. CDR3 DNA: TGCAGCGGGGTGACGGGAAGGGGCGGAACTGAAGCTTTCTTT. Its translation is CSGVTGRGGTEAFF.

The chain couples TRBV10-3 to TRBJ1-3; perhaps TRBD1 as D (6 bases). Germline-derived CDR1 and CDR2 are ENHRY and SYGVKD. Deletions cut 5 bases from V and 4 bases from J, with 15 bases between. This CDR3 region has 15 residues. The chain's CDR3 is CAISPWTVSGNTIYF. Here the CDR3 DNA reads TGTGCCATCAGTCCCTGGACAGTCTCCGGAAACACCATATATTTT.

This clonotype showed up many times. V and J are TRBV28 and TRBJ2-1; 8 positions agree with TRBD2. Germline values: CDR1 MDHEN, CDR2 SYDVKM. The length of the CDR3 is 15 residues. Trimming took 6 bases from V and 5 from J; bases not matched to a gene: 9. The CDR3 nucleotides are TGTGCCAGCAGCCGCACTAGCGGACAAAACAATGAGCAGTTCTTC. As protein: CASSRTSGQNNEQFF.

This clonotype was counted a few times. This sequence joins TRBV15 and TRBJ2-1; the D gene could be TRBD1 or TRBD2 (6 bases each). The germline V gene has CDR1 LNHNV and CDR2 YYDKDF (reference sequence). The CDR3 has 15 residues. The germline V and J ends were trimmed by 1 base and 14 bases, with 21 bases remaining between them. In nucleotides, the CDR3 is TGTGCCACCAGCAGAGGGCGCCCTAAAGGGGGGCATGAGTTCTTC. Translated, it gives CATSRGRPKGGHEFF.

This clonotype appeared many times. The chain uses TRBV7-6 and TRBJ2-1; no reliable D call. CDR3 size: 14 residues. CDR1 and CDR2 from the germline V gene are SGHVS and FNYEAQ. The V and J ends lost 0 bases and 8 bases respectively, with 11 bases between them. The CDR3 protein is CASSLAVRAHEQFF. The CDR3 DNA sequence: TGTGCCAGCAGCTTAGCGGTTCGGGCCCATGAGCAGTTCTTC.

Only a few counts were recorded for this clonotype. The V gene is TRBV6-2 or TRBV6-3, the J gene TRBJ2-5; D may be TRBD2 (5 bases). Trimming pared 3 bases from V and 5 bases from J, leaving 7 bases between. Germline V gene data show CDR1 as MNHEY and CDR2 as SVGEGT. The CDR3 has 12 residues. CDR3 sequence reads: CASSYVAETQYF. For the CDR3, the DNA is TGTGCCAGCAGTTATGTAGCGGAGACCCAGTACTTC.

The chain carries TRBV10-3 and TRBJ2-7; 8 positions agree with TRBD2. Germline trimming cut 8 bases from V and 1 base from J; bases unmatched to any gene: 4. The germline V gene has CDR1 ENHRY and CDR2 SYGVKD. The CDR3 covers 13 residues. Written as DNA, the CDR3 is TGTGCCATCGCGGGAGGAATTTCCTACGAGCAGTACTTC. Translating it yields CAIAGGISYEQYF.

This clonotype was found many times. This chain connects TRBV2 to TRBJ2-7; D remains unclear. The CDR3 has 14 residues. V was clipped by 2 bases and J by 2 bases, with 10 bases between them. In germline, CDR1 is SNHLY, CDR2 FYNNEI. This CDR3 is CASSELTVAYEQYF. The CDR3 nucleotides read TGTGCCAGCAGTGAATTGACCGTAGCCTACGAGCAGTACTTC.

This clonotype was found many times. The chain joins TRBV7-2 to TRBJ2-1, with D uncertain. With 3 bases removed from V and 9 bases from J, the gap between germline ends came to 24 bases. The CDR3 is 17 residues long. The germline CDR1 and CDR2 sequences are SGHTA and FQGNSA. The CDR3 bases are TGTGCCAGCAGCTTGTCCCTCATGAGAGACATTTTTCGTGAGCAGTTCTTC. Protein sequence: CASSLSLMRDIFREQFF.

The gene calls are TRBV28 and TRBJ2-2, with a tentative D call TRBD1 (5 bases). CDR3 length: 18 amino acids. CDR1 MDHEN and CDR2 SYDVKM come from the germline V gene. V lost 6 bases to trimming and J lost 2 bases, with 22 bases between them. The CDR3 reads CASSAPTVIPTNTGELFF. In nucleotides, the CDR3 is TGTGCCAGCAGCGCCCCGACAGTCATCCCGACTAACACCGGGGAGCTGTTTTTT.

This clonotype was seen at least ten times. The chain is built from TRBV12-5 and TRBJ2-1; TRBD2 aligns across 9 bases. CDR3 length: 18 amino acids. Germline V gene lookup returns CDR1 LGHNT and CDR2 FRNRAP. V shed 4 bases, J shed 4 bases, and the junction held 14 bases outside the gene matches. CDR3 loop: CASGSVPGSGSLYNEQFF. The CDR3 coding sequence is TGTGCTAGTGGTTCTGTCCCTGGTAGCGGGAGTTTATACAATGAGCAGTTCTTC.

The genes are TRBV6-1 and TRBJ2-7; TRBD2 agrees at 7 bases. This CDR3 region has 13 residues. Germline CDR1 and CDR2: MNHNS and SASEGT. The V segment lost 6 bases and the J segment 6 bases; nucleotides outside the gene matches: 8. The CDR3: CASRLGGGGEQYF. DNA for the CDR3: TGTGCCAGCAGACTGGGTGGGGGGGGCGAGCAGTACTTC.

The chain is built from TRBV4-3 and TRBJ2-6, with D possibly being TRBD2 (6 bases). Germline V CDR1 and CDR2: LGHNA, YSLEER. CDR3 length equals 17 residues. V lost 5 bases and J lost 4, with 18 bases in between. The CDR3: CASSWGVLVTGANVLTF. CDR3 DNA sequence: TGCGCCAGCAGCTGGGGGGTACTAGTCACCGGGGCCAACGTCCTGACTTTC.

This clonotype was detected only a few times. J is TRBJ2-1 and V is TRBV10-3; 8 bases align to TRBD2. CDR1 and CDR2 from the germline V gene are ENHRY and SYGVKD. V shed 6 bases and J 0 bases; nucleotides not matched to a gene: 4. CDR3 length: 15 residues. The chain's CDR3 is CAISTGTSSYNEQFF. The CDR3 nucleotides are TGTGCCATCAGCACCGGGACTAGCTCCTACAATGAGCAGTTCTTC.

This clonotype came up many times. The rearrangement joins TRBV28 to TRBJ2-7; D uncertain. The CDR3 totals 12 residues. The V end lost 3 bases, the J end lost 4 bases, and 7 bases lay between the germline ends. The germline gives CDR1 MDHEN, CDR2 SYDVKM. This CDR3 is CASSLYGYEQYF. In nucleotides, the CDR3 is TGTGCCAGCAGTTTGTATGGGTACGAGCAGTACTTC.

This clonotype came up many times. This rearrangement joins TRBV30 to TRBJ2-5, with D maybe TRBD1 (5 bases). This CDR3 is 13 amino acids long. Germline V gene lookup returns CDR1 GTSNPN and CDR2 SVGIG (reference sequence). The V and J ends lost 3 bases and 5 bases respectively, with 13 bases between them. As DNA, the CDR3 is TGTGCCTGGAGCAGCGCTTCAGGGGAGACCCAGTACTTC. As protein: CAWSSASGETQYF.

In its sample, this clonotype was seen many times. This chain joins TRBV6-1 and TRBJ2-7; D is unresolved. Trimming removed 5 bases from V and 6 bases from J, with 11 bases in between. CDR1 and CDR2 from the germline V gene are MNHNS and SASEGT. This CDR3 region has 12 residues. The CDR3 region is CASSHQDAEQYF. DNA of the CDR3: TGTGCCAGCAGTCACCAAGATGCCGAGCAGTACTTC.

The chain carries TRBV28 and TRBJ2-7; D is unclear. Germline CDR1 and CDR2: MDHEN and SYDVKM. This CDR3 comprises 12 residues. V was cut by 4 bases and J by 3 bases, with 7 bases left in between. The CDR3 sequence: CASSSLHYEQYF. CDR3 in DNA: TGTGCCAGCAGTTCCCTACACTACGAGCAGTACTTC.

V is TRBV2 and J is TRBJ2-2, with D unresolved. The V gene's germline CDR1 is SNHLY and CDR2 FYNNEI. The CDR3 spans 14 residues. The V end was cut by 5 bases, the J end by 0 bases, with 7 bases between. The CDR3 nucleotides read TGTGCCAGCAGTTACAACACGAACACCGGGGAGCTGTTTTTT. Protein: CASSYNTNTGELFF.

This chain connects TRBV7-8 to TRBJ2-1; D is unclear. V lost 2 bases and J lost 3, with 14 bases in between. Germline V gene data show CDR1 as SGHVS and CDR2 as FQNEAQ. The length of the CDR3 is 16 residues. Written as DNA, the CDR3 is TGTGCCAGCAGCTTAAGTCGAGGCATCCTCTACAATGAGCAGTTCTTC. It translates to CASSLSRGILYNEQFF.

This clonotype was found a few times. The chain joins TRBV29-1 to TRBJ1-1; the match to TRBD1 covers 7 bases. The CDR3 is 14 amino acids. The trim removed 5 bases at V and 2 bases at J, leaving 8 bases unmatched. Germline loops: CDR1 SQVTM, CDR2 ANQGSEA. The CDR3 DNA reads as TGCAGCGTTTCCCATGGGACAGAAAACACTGAAGCTTTCTTT. Translating it yields CSVSHGTENTEAFF. The full variable domain, in which reference TRBV29-1 and TRBJ1-1 provide the parts outside the CDR3, is SAVISQKPSRDICQRGTSLTIQCQVDSQVTMMFWYRQQPGQSLTLIATANQGSEATYESGFVIDKFPISRPNLTFSTLTVSNMSPEDSSIYLCSVSHGTENTEAFFGQGTRLTVV.